At least ten counts were recorded for the clone carrying this TCR beta chain. Hyperthyroidism of Graves' type that showed no ophthalmopathy progression within 18 months was stable. Any patient presenting with uncontrolled infection, other autoimmune disease, pregnancy or lactation was left out. The investigators amplified TCR beta CDR3 regions from RNA transcripts. First-round RT-PCR of the TCR CDR3 relied on the HTBI primer set. TCRdb analysed the multiplex PCR reads with MiXCR anew, one entry per CDR3 protein. There are approximately 400,000 distinct CDR3 sequences in the sample; approximately 25% occur only once, and around 79% lies in the top ten. This specimen belongs to a study of T cells in Graves' hyperthyroidism and ophthalmopathy. J gave up 3 bases and V 1 base, and 3 bases lay outside the gene matches. Germline-derived CDR1 and CDR2 are SGHVS and FQNEAQ. This CDR3 comprises 15 residues.

Sequenced input: blood. The TCR comes from a man in his fifties or sixties with Graves' hyperthyroidism. V is TRBV7-8 and J is TRBJ2-7, with 10 bases identical to TRBD1. CDR3 bases: TGTGCCAGCAGCTTAGGGCGGACAGGGGGCTACGAGCAGTACTTC. Amino acids: CASSLGRTGGYEQYF.